The TCR beta chain under discussion was sequenced for a study of cytomegalovirus exposure and HLA in healthy donors. Overall study context: There were 300 to 400 genotyped donors. Of these, roughly 86% fell in the genetic ancestry cluster associated with self-reported Caucasian donors.

The PCR employed 60 Vbeta primers together with 13 Jbeta primers. TCRdb's copy holds only in-frame clones and misses some; the assay was immunoSEQ multiplex PCR. The sample holds around 140,000 clones; approximately 77% are singletons and the top ten take 1.3%. For this clone: Its antigen is not identified.

The CDR3 totals 15 residues. Overall study findings and caveats: Compared with the roughly 700-donor mean, an Asian-associated ancestry cluster reportedly had fewer N-insertions, according to a later analysis. HLA alleles showed associations with around 15,000 TCR beta sequences in a later analysis, at a 0.05 false discovery rate.

The chain has TRBV21-1 and TRBJ2-7; whether TRBD2, the table's D call, matches the DNA was not checked. TRBV21-1 is a recognized pseudogene. The sequence was obtained from a middle-aged woman in good health and CMV-seronegative. Sequenced material: PBMCs. The CDR3 here is CASSKRVDTTYEQYF. In DNA form, the CDR3 reads TGTGCCAGCAGCAAGAGGGTCGACACGACCTACGAGCAGTACTTC.